The 17 T cell receptor beta chains listed next were all sequenced from one sample in a study of OX40 agonist ivuxolimab in advanced cancers. Generated by immunoSEQ multiplex PCR, the TCRdb table keeps only in-frame clones and is missing some. The sample carries 55,000 to 75,000 clones, over 90% recorded once. Sequenced material: CD4+ or CD8+ T cells sorted from blood, taken in a trial of the OX40 agonist ivuxolimab. Receptors were obtained from an adult with an advanced solid tumor such as melanoma, head and neck, liver or kidney cancer.

The chain joins TRBV13 to TRBJ2-1; D is unresolved. The V end was cut by 4 bases, the J end by 0 bases, with 10 bases between. The CDR3 is made up of 15 amino acids. CDR1 is PRHDT, CDR2 FYEKMQ, per germline (reference sequence). CDR3 bases: TGTGCCAGCAGCTCCGACCGCCGCTCCTACAATGAGCAGTTCTTC. Translating it yields CASSSDRRSYNEQFF.

CDR3 loop: CASSLARWPNYTF. The CDR3 bases are TGTGCCAGCAGTTTAGCTCGGTGGCCAAACTACACCTTC. The V and J genes are TRBV28 and TRBJ1-2, with D hard to call. The ends were cut back, 2 bases at V and 10 bases at J, with 14 bases in the middle. Germline CDR1 and CDR2: MDHEN and SYDVKM. The CDR3 spans 13 residues.

J is TRBJ2-2 and V is TRBV28, with TRBD1 matching over 8 bases. The CDR3 loop spans 16 amino acids. The V gene's germline CDR1 is MDHEN and CDR2 SYDVKM. Trimming cost V 3 bases and J 0 bases; bases outside gene matches: 3. The CDR3 is CASSLTGATNTGELFF. The DNA for the CDR3 is TGTGCCAGCAGTTTGACAGGGGCCACGAACACCGGGGAGCTGTTTTTT.

J is TRBJ2-7 and V is TRBV27; D perhaps matches TRBD2 (7 bases). Germline V lookup: CDR1 MNHEY, CDR2 SMNVEV (reference sequence). Trimming left V 0 bases short and J 2 bases short, with 11 bases between. The CDR3 has 15 amino acids. CDR3 sequence: CASSLSGGAPYEQYF. CDR3 in DNA: TGTGCCAGCAGTTTATCAGGGGGGGCTCCCTACGAGCAGTACTTC.

This clone was seen just once. The chain couples TRBV11-3 to TRBJ2-7, with D unresolved. This CDR3 is built from 13 residues. V lost 4 bases and J 0 bases, leaving 7 bases between the germline ends. The germline CDR1 and CDR2 sequences are SGHNT and YENEEA. The CDR3 reads CASSSYGSYEQYF. The CDR3 DNA follows: TGTGCCAGCAGCTCATACGGCTCCTACGAGCAGTACTTC.

V is TRBV6-1 and J is TRBJ2-5, with D maybe TRBD1 (6 bases). V lost 3 bases and J 1 base, leaving 21 bases between the germline ends. Germline V gene sequence: CDR1 MNHNS, CDR2 SASEGT. The CDR3 extends over 18 amino acids. The CDR3 bases are TGTGCCAGCAGTGACGACCGGGTGGGGGCCTGGGGCCAAGAGACCCAGTACTTC. It is translated as CASSDDRVGAWGQETQYF.

The chain links TRBV29-1 to TRBJ2-7; TRBD1 matches 9 bases. V lost 1 base and J lost 4; bases outside the gene matches: 11. Germline CDR1 is SQVTM and CDR2 is ANQGSEA. This CDR3 is built from 16 residues. CDR3 nucleotides: TGCAGCGTTGAAGGTACTTCCGGGACAGGGACGTACGAGCAGTACTTC. Residues: CSVEGTSGTGTYEQYF.

V is TRBV7-9 and J is TRBJ2-2, with TRBD1 matching over 7 bases. V dropped 1 base and J dropped 2; count of bases not matched to a gene: 1. Germline V gives CDR1 SEHNR, CDR2 FQNEAQ (reference sequence). This CDR3 comprises 15 residues. The CDR3 sequence is CASSLGQGNTGELFF. CDR3 nucleotides: TGTGCCAGCAGCTTAGGACAGGGAAACACCGGGGAGCTGTTTTTT.

The V call is TRBV29-1, the J call TRBJ1-1; D gene ambiguous. The CDR3 is made up of 13 amino acids. Germline assignment: CDR1 SQVTM and CDR2 ANQGSEA. The V and J ends lost 3 bases and 2 bases respectively, with 10 bases between them. The chain's CDR3 is CSVEVTFNTEAFF. As DNA, the CDR3 is TGCAGCGTTGAGGTCACTTTCAACACTGAAGCTTTCTTT.

V usage is TRBV23-1 and J usage is TRBJ1-1, with TRBD1 as a possible D gene (5 bases). TRBV23-1 is an ORF, with its function uncertain. This CDR3 spans 12 amino acids. The V end was cut by 1 base, the J end by 11 bases, with 11 bases between. In DNA form, the CDR3 reads TGCGCCAGCAGTCAATATCGCGGGGGGGCTTTCTTT. It encodes CASSQYRGGAFF.

The V gene is TRBV15, the J gene TRBJ2-7, with 7 bases matching TRBD1. The CDR3 is 15 amino acids. V gave up 6 bases and J gave up 1 base; unmatched junction bases: 9. Germline CDR1 is LNHNV and CDR2 is YYDKDF (reference sequence). CDR3 nucleotides: TGTGCCACCAGTCCAAGGCAGGGGGTATCCTACGAGCAGTACTTC. Translating it yields CATSPRQGVSYEQYF.

This clone was seen more than once but under ten times. The rearrangement joins TRBV2 to TRBJ2-7; D could derive from TRBD1 or TRBD2 (5 bases each). Germline V CDR1 and CDR2: SNHLY, FYNNEI. This CDR3 is 15 amino acids long. V shed 3 bases and J shed 1 base, with 13 bases lying between them. The DNA for the CDR3 is TGTGCCAGCAGTGAGGTGACAGCGGTTTCCTACGAGCAGTACTTC. Protein: CASSEVTAVSYEQYF. Full variable domain (outside the CDR3, taken from reference TRBV2 and TRBJ2-7): EPEVTQTPSHQVTQMGQEVILRCVPISNHLYFYWYRQILGQKVEFLVSFYNNEISEKSEIFDDQFSVERPDGSNFTLKIRSTKLEDSAMYFCASSEVTAVSYEQYFGPGTRLTVT.

This rearrangement joins TRBV28 to TRBJ1-5; 9 bases agree with TRBD1. The CDR3 spans 15 residues. The germline gives CDR1 MDHEN, CDR2 SYDVKM. V lost 5 bases, J lost 1 base, and 3 bases stayed unmatched. CDR3 nucleotide sequence: TGTGCCAGCAGTCGGACAGGGGTGAGCAATCAGCCCCAGCATTTT. Amino acid sequence: CASSRTGVSNQPQHF.

This chain links TRBV19 with TRBJ2-1; TRBD2 is a possible D gene (6 bases). Germline CDR1 is LNHDA and CDR2 is SQIVND (reference sequence). The length of the CDR3 is 14 residues. V was clipped by 5 bases and J by 4 bases, with 12 bases between them. CDR3 in DNA: TGTGCCAGTAGTGACGGGAGAATGTACAATGAGCAGTTCTTC. Amino acids: CASSDGRMYNEQFF.

The rearrangement joins TRBV2 to TRBJ2-3; 10 bases line up with TRBD2. The CDR3 totals 14 residues. From germline, CDR1 is SNHLY and CDR2 FYNNEI. The V segment lost 9 bases and the J segment 5 bases; nucleotides outside the gene matches: 8. The CDR3 loop reads CASFLAGARDTQYF. The CDR3 DNA reads as TGTGCCAGTTTCCTAGCGGGAGCCCGAGATACGCAGTATTTT.

The chain has TRBV13 and TRBJ2-6, with no clear D. The CDR3 totals 14 residues. CDR1 PRHDT and CDR2 FYEKMQ come from the germline V gene (reference sequence). Trimming pared 2 bases from V and 2 bases from J, leaving 4 bases between. The CDR3 loop reads CASSLIAGANVLTF. In DNA, the CDR3 is TGTGCCAGCAGCTTAATCGCTGGGGCCAACGTCCTGACTTTC.

The V call is TRBV29-1, the J call TRBJ2-3; 7 nucleotides align to TRBD2. The V gene end was trimmed by 6 bases and the J gene end by 4 bases; junction bases not matched to a gene: 4. Germline lookup yields CDR1 SQVTM and CDR2 ANQGSEA. The CDR3 length is 12 residues. The CDR3 DNA follows: TGCAGCGTCCCTGGGGGGGCAGATACGCAGTATTTT. It specifies CSVPGGADTQYF.